These T cell receptor beta chains were read from a single sample in a study of B cell selection in AIRE deficiency. Sequencing used immunoSEQ multiplex PCR; TCRdb keeps in-frame clones, though not all of them. The sample shows some 24,000 clones, roughly 96% of them seen only once. Sequencing used conventional CD4+ T cells sorted from PBMCs. These receptors all come from a human donor with AIRE deficiency. CDR3s include the opening cysteine and the closing phenylalanine or tryptophan. The D gene is left open where the match is weak. Size values are once, few and many counts, or a class for expanded clones, and some rows have none.

v_call: TRBV27; d_call: .; j_call: TRBJ1-2; clone_size: .; cdr3_nt: TGTGCCAGCAGTTTACAGGGGTACTATGGCTACACCTTC; cdr3_aa: CASSLQGYYGYTF
v_call: TRBV28; d_call: TRBD1; j_call: TRBJ1-2; clone_size: .; cdr3_nt: TGTGCCAGCAGCCCACTCGACAGGGTTCGTGGTGGCTACACCTTC; cdr3_aa: CASSPLDRVRGGYTF
v_call: TRBV7-3; d_call: TRBD1; j_call: TRBJ2-1; clone_size: .; cdr3_nt: TGTGCCAGCAGCTTAACAGGGGGCATAGAGTTCTTC; cdr3_aa: CASSLTGGIEFF
v_call: TRBV7-2; d_call: .; j_call: TRBJ2-3; clone_size: .; cdr3_nt: TGTGCCAGCAGCTTCCAGCGGCGCACAGATACGCAGTATTTT; cdr3_aa: CASSFQRRTDTQYF
v_call: TRBV29-1; d_call: .; j_call: TRBJ2-5; clone_size: .; cdr3_nt: TGCAGCGCGGGGGCGGGGTCTTCCTGGGAGACCCAGTACTTC; cdr3_aa: CSAGAGSSWETQYF
v_call: TRBV28; d_call: TRBD1; j_call: TRBJ2-2; clone_size: .; cdr3_nt: TGTGCCAGCAGTCCCCAAACAGGGGCGATCACCGGGGAGCTGTTTTTT; cdr3_aa: CASSPQTGAITGELFF
v_call: TRBV10-3; d_call: .; j_call: TRBJ2-1; clone_size: .; cdr3_nt: TGTGCCATCAGTGCGAGAGGGGTGGACAATGAGCAGTTCTTC; cdr3_aa: CAISARGVDNEQFF
v_call: TRBV19; d_call: TRBD1; j_call: TRBJ1-2; clone_size: .; cdr3_nt: TGTGCCAGTCGCTCGCCGGGACAGGGGTGGGGCTACACCTTC; cdr3_aa: CASRSPGQGWGYTF
v_call: TRBV11-2; d_call: .; j_call: TRBJ1-1; clone_size: .; cdr3_nt: TGTGCCAGCAAAGTTGGGTTCGGGGGCACTGAAGCTTTCTTT; cdr3_aa: CASKVGFGGTEAFF
v_call: TRBV7-9; d_call: TRBD2; j_call: TRBJ2-7; clone_size: .; cdr3_nt: TGTGCCAGCAGCTTAGATGATAGCGGGAGGGCTTTGGTGTACGAGCAGTACTTC; cdr3_aa: CASSLDDSGRALVYEQYF
v_call: TRBV28; d_call: .; j_call: TRBJ2-7; clone_size: once; cdr3_nt: TGTGCCAGCTCGGACAGCAGTCGTCCGGGGGTCGAGCAGTACTTC; cdr3_aa: CASSDSSRPGVEQYF
v_call: TRBV5-1; d_call: TRBD1; j_call: TRBJ1-4; clone_size: .; cdr3_nt: TGCGCCAGCAGCTTGGAGGGACAGCTTGCAAAACTGTTTTTT; cdr3_aa: CASSLEGQLAKLFF
v_call: TRBV7-2; d_call: TRBD2; j_call: TRBJ2-7; clone_size: .; cdr3_nt: TGTGCCAGCAGCTCATATGGGACTAGCAGAACCTACGAGCAGTACTTC; cdr3_aa: CASSSYGTSRTYEQYF
v_call: TRBV5-8; d_call: .; j_call: TRBJ2-3; clone_size: .; cdr3_nt: TGTGCCAGCAGCTTGTTTATAGGGGCCGCAGATACGCAGTATTTT; cdr3_aa: CASSLFIGAADTQYF
v_call: TRBV10-3; d_call: .; j_call: TRBJ2-7; clone_size: .; cdr3_nt: TGTGCCATCAGTGGAGGCCCGGGGGAGCAGTACTTC; cdr3_aa: CAISGGPGEQYF
v_call: TRBV7-2; d_call: TRBD2; j_call: TRBJ2-7; clone_size: .; cdr3_nt: TGTGCCAGCAGCTTAGGAGGGGGGCCGGCTAGCGGGAGGGCCTACGAGCAGTACTTC; cdr3_aa: CASSLGGGPASGRAYEQYF
v_call: TRBV4-3; d_call: .; j_call: TRBJ1-4; clone_size: .; cdr3_nt: TGCGCCAGCAGCCAAGGGGATACTAATGAAAAACTGTTTTTT; cdr3_aa: CASSQGDTNEKLFF
v_call: TRBV11-2; d_call: .; j_call: TRBJ2-1; clone_size: .; cdr3_nt: TGTGCCAGCAGCTTACGGGCGGGTGGGTACAACAATGAGCAGTTCTTC; cdr3_aa: CASSLRAGGYNNEQFF
v_call: TRBV29-1; d_call: .; j_call: TRBJ1-2; clone_size: .; cdr3_nt: TGCAGCGTTAGGGGCCAGGCCCATAGCTACACCTTC; cdr3_aa: CSVRGQAHSYTF
v_call: TRBV7-9; d_call: .; j_call: TRBJ1-1; clone_size: .; cdr3_nt: TGTGCCACGTCAGAAGCTTTCTTT; cdr3_aa: CATSEAFF
v_call: TRBV6-5; d_call: .; j_call: TRBJ1-5; clone_size: .; cdr3_nt: TGTGCCAGCAGCCGCCGGGACCCTTTCTCGGCCCAGCATTTT; cdr3_aa: CASSRRDPFSAQHF
v_call: TRBV4-1; d_call: .; j_call: TRBJ2-3; clone_size: .; cdr3_nt: TGCGCCAGCAGCCAGGACCCCGGGACCGGTGGTTGGGATACGCAGTATTTT; cdr3_aa: CASSQDPGTGGWDTQYF
v_call: TRBV4-3; d_call: .; j_call: TRBJ2-1; clone_size: .; cdr3_nt: TGCGCCAGCAGCCAAGTAGGGACTGGGCCCTACAATGAGCAGTTCTTC; cdr3_aa: CASSQVGTGPYNEQFF
v_call: TRBV27; d_call: .; j_call: TRBJ1-5; clone_size: .; cdr3_nt: TGTGCCAGCAGGAAACGCGACGGGGGTTACAGCAATCAGCCCCAGCATTTT; cdr3_aa: CASRKRDGGYSNQPQHF
v_call: TRBV6-5; d_call: .; j_call: TRBJ2-7; clone_size: .; cdr3_nt: TGTGCCAGCAGGAGGTCCTACGAGCAGTACTTC; cdr3_aa: CASRRSYEQYF
v_call: TRBV20-1; d_call: .; j_call: TRBJ2-4; clone_size: .; cdr3_nt: TGCAGTGCCGGGAGATTTCAGTACTTC; cdr3_aa: CSAGRFQYF
v_call: TRBV2; d_call: .; j_call: TRBJ2-7; clone_size: once; cdr3_nt: TGTGCCAGCAGTGGGCCGGGGGCGAAAACCTCCTACGAGCAGTACTTC; cdr3_aa: CASSGPGAKTSYEQYF
v_call: TRBV18; d_call: TRBD1; j_call: TRBJ1-1; clone_size: .; cdr3_nt: TGTGCCAGCTCACCATTGACAGGGTTGGACACTGAAGCTTTCTTT; cdr3_aa: CASSPLTGLDTEAFF
v_call: TRBV5-1; d_call: .; j_call: TRBJ2-7; clone_size: .; cdr3_nt: TGCGCCAGCAGACCTGGGACAACCAACTCCTACGAGCAGTACTTC; cdr3_aa: CASRPGTTNSYEQYF
v_call: TRBV28; d_call: TRBD1; j_call: TRBJ1-5; clone_size: .; cdr3_nt: TGTGCCAGCAGGACAGGGGGTCTTAGCAATCAGCCCCAGCATTTT; cdr3_aa: CASRTGGLSNQPQHF
v_call: TRBV14; d_call: .; j_call: TRBJ1-5; clone_size: .; cdr3_nt: TGTGCCCTTGAGAGGGTAGGAAGCAATCAGCCCCAGCATTTT; cdr3_aa: CALERVGSNQPQHF
v_call: TRBV18; d_call: TRBD1; j_call: TRBJ1-1; clone_size: .; cdr3_nt: TGTGCCAGCTCACTGGGACAGGGTAGGAGGACTGAAGCTTTCTTT; cdr3_aa: CASSLGQGRRTEAFF
v_call: TRBV11-3; d_call: .; j_call: TRBJ1-3; clone_size: .; cdr3_nt: TGTGCCAGCAGCTTGGGGATCGGAAACACCATATATTTT; cdr3_aa: CASSLGIGNTIYF
v_call: TRBV27; d_call: .; j_call: TRBJ2-1; clone_size: .; cdr3_nt: TGTGCCAGCAGTGGACTTTTCGAGCCGGACAGGGGCGGGACTAGTCATGAGCAGTTCTTC; cdr3_aa: CASSGLFEPDRGGTSHEQFF
v_call: TRBV19; d_call: TRBD2; j_call: TRBJ2-7; clone_size: once; cdr3_nt: TGTGCCAGTAGTCCCTTAGGGACTAGGTCCTACGAGCAGTACTTC; cdr3_aa: CASSPLGTRSYEQYF
v_call: TRBV10-3; d_call: .; j_call: TRBJ2-7; clone_size: .; cdr3_nt: TGTGCCATCACTCCGGGACCCGTCTACGAGCAGTACTTC; cdr3_aa: CAITPGPVYEQYF
v_call: TRBV11-1; d_call: TRBD2; j_call: TRBJ2-7; clone_size: .; cdr3_nt: TGTGCCAGCAGCCAACTAGCGGGAACGGGCGAGCAGTACTTC; cdr3_aa: CASSQLAGTGEQYF
v_call: TRBV6-5; d_call: .; j_call: TRBJ2-3; clone_size: .; cdr3_nt: TGTGCCAGCAGTTACTCGCCAGATACGCAGTATTTT; cdr3_aa: CASSYSPDTQYF
v_call: TRBV10-3; d_call: TRBD2; j_call: TRBJ2-2; clone_size: .; cdr3_nt: TGTGCCATATCCTCTAGCGGGGCATCCTTCGGGACCGGGGAGCTGTTTTTT; cdr3_aa: CAISSSGASFGTGELFF
v_call: TRBV6-1; d_call: .; j_call: TRBJ1-1; clone_size: .; cdr3_nt: TGTGCCAGCAGACCGGGAACGAACACTGAAGCTTTCTTT; cdr3_aa: CASRPGTNTEAFF
v_call: TRBV7-2; d_call: TRBD1; j_call: TRBJ1-2; clone_size: .; cdr3_nt: TGTGCCAGCAGCGTGGGACAGGTGAACTATGGCTACACCTTC; cdr3_aa: CASSVGQVNYGYTF
v_call: TRBV2; d_call: TRBD1; j_call: TRBJ1-2; clone_size: .; cdr3_nt: TGTGCCAGCAGTAAAGGGACAGGGAGAGGTTCGGGAGGTGGCTACACCTTC; cdr3_aa: CASSKGTGRGSGGGYTF
v_call: TRBV11-2; d_call: .; j_call: TRBJ2-7; clone_size: .; cdr3_nt: TGTGCCAGCAGCTTAGATACAGGTAGTCCCTACGAGCAGTACTTC; cdr3_aa: CASSLDTGSPYEQYF
v_call: TRBV30; d_call: TRBD1; j_call: TRBJ2-7; clone_size: .; cdr3_nt: TGTGCCTTCTCCGGGACAGGGGGCTACGAGCAGTACTTC; cdr3_aa: CAFSGTGGYEQYF
v_call: TRBV19; d_call: .; j_call: TRBJ1-1; clone_size: .; cdr3_nt: TGTGCCAGTAGTTCGTCAGGGTGGAACACTGAAGCTTTCTTT; cdr3_aa: CASSSSGWNTEAFF
v_call: TRBV28; d_call: TRBD1; j_call: TRBJ1-1; clone_size: .; cdr3_nt: TGTGCCAGCAGTTCCACAGGGGGGAGCACTGAAGCTTTCTTT; cdr3_aa: CASSSTGGSTEAFF
v_call: TRBV27; d_call: .; j_call: TRBJ1-6; clone_size: .; cdr3_nt: TGTGCCAGCAGTTCCGGGTGGAGGGGTAATTCACCCCTCCACTTT; cdr3_aa: CASSSGWRGNSPLHF
v_call: TRBV5-6; d_call: TRBD1; j_call: TRBJ1-2; clone_size: once; cdr3_nt: TGTGCCAGCAGCATCTCAGACGGGACAGCCTATGGCTACACCTTC; cdr3_aa: CASSISDGTAYGYTF
v_call: TRBV5-1; d_call: .; j_call: TRBJ1-1; clone_size: .; cdr3_nt: TGCGCCAGCAGCTTGGAGGCAGGGTATCACACTGAAGCTTTCTTT; cdr3_aa: CASSLEAGYHTEAFF
v_call: TRBV7-6; d_call: TRBD2; j_call: TRBJ2-3; clone_size: .; cdr3_nt: TGTGCCAGCAGCTTAGCGCAGGTCAGCGGGAAGGGAGATACGCAGTATTTT; cdr3_aa: CASSLAQVSGKGDTQYF
v_call: TRBV11-3; d_call: .; j_call: TRBJ2-3; clone_size: .; cdr3_nt: TGTGCCAGCAGCTTATCAGGGTTTGATACGCAGTATTTT; cdr3_aa: CASSLSGFDTQYF
v_call: TRBV19; d_call: .; j_call: TRBJ1-3; clone_size: .; cdr3_nt: TGTGCCAGTAGTATCCCACCCTCTGGAAACACCATATATTTT; cdr3_aa: CASSIPPSGNTIYF
v_call: TRBV27; d_call: TRBD2; j_call: TRBJ2-2; clone_size: .; cdr3_nt: TGTGCCAGCAGTTTGTTAGCGGGAGCTAACACCGGGGAGCTGTTTTTT; cdr3_aa: CASSLLAGANTGELFF
v_call: TRBV4-1; d_call: TRBD1; j_call: TRBJ2-3; clone_size: .; cdr3_nt: TGCGCCAGCAGCCAAGGCCCACAGGGGAACACAGATACGCAGTATTTT; cdr3_aa: CASSQGPQGNTDTQYF
v_call: TRBV5-8; d_call: TRBD1; j_call: TRBJ1-3; clone_size: .; cdr3_nt: TGTGCCAGCAGCTTGGGGAGACAGGGAAGTACCACCATATATTTT; cdr3_aa: CASSLGRQGSTTIYF
v_call: TRBV4-3; d_call: .; j_call: TRBJ2-6; clone_size: .; cdr3_nt: TGCGCCAGCAGCCAAGATAGGGAGAGTGGGGCCAACGTCCTGACTTTC; cdr3_aa: CASSQDRESGANVLTF
v_call: TRBV6-5; d_call: TRBD1; j_call: TRBJ1-2; clone_size: .; cdr3_nt: TGTGCCAGCAGTATAAACAGGGGCTCCGTTGGCTACACCTTC; cdr3_aa: CASSINRGSVGYTF
v_call: TRBV5-1; d_call: .; j_call: TRBJ1-5; clone_size: .; cdr3_nt: TGCGCCAGCAGCTTGGCCGGGGATAGCAATCAGCCCCAGCATTTT; cdr3_aa: CASSLAGDSNQPQHF